This T cell receptor beta chain came from a study of response to subunit inactivated influenza vaccine. Overall study findings and caveats: The study's authors posited that every seasonal influenza vaccination enlists few new T cells.

Using its own MiXCR run on the RT-PCR reads, TCRdb lists one record per CDR3 protein. The sample carries 450,000 to 600,000 distinct CDR3 sequences, about 7.2% recorded once. Many counts were recorded for this clonotype. Its antigen is currently unknown. The V gene's germline CDR1 is SNHLY and CDR2 FYNNEI. Trimming took off 3 bases at V and 1 base at J, with 11 bases between the two ends. This CDR3 region has 15 residues. The sequences come from PBMCs from blood, collected less than 30 months after vaccination. This rearrangement joins TRBV2 to TRBJ2-3, with D tentatively TRBD2 (5 bases). This sequence was found in a man aged 45-69 years who received an inactivated influenza vaccine. The CDR3 spells CASSDGLRGTDTQYF. CDR3 coding DNA: TGTGCCAGCAGTGATGGGCTGCGGGGCACAGATACGCAGTATTTT.